The clone carrying this TCR beta chain was recorded once. CDR1 ENHRY and CDR2 SYGVKD come from the germline V gene. The ends were cut back, 8 bases at V and 4 bases at J, with 18 bases in the middle. The CDR3 extends over 15 amino acids. TCRdb reprocessed the 5' RACE reads via MiXCR and lists one record per CDR3 protein. Of 88,000 or so distinct CDR3 sequences listed, under 15% were seen once; the top ten hold 5.5%. The data originate from a study of early T cells in non-severe SARS-CoV-2 infection. The gene calls are TRBV10-3 and TRBJ2-1; possibly TRBD1 for D (7 bases). Sample: whole blood. The sequence was collected from an adult who was a healthcare worker with PCR-confirmed SARS-CoV-2 infection or an uninfected control (not recorded which). DNA for the CDR3: TGTGCCATCCAGGGGGGAGCGGCCACTTACAATGAGCAGTTCTTC. The encoded protein is CAIQGGAATYNEQFF.